What follows are 8 T cell receptor beta chains derived from one specimen sequenced in a study of T cell responses to AZD1222 COVID-19 vaccine. Libraries were prepared by immunoSEQ multiplex PCR; TCRdb keeps only in-frame clonotypes and omits some of them. The data show approximately 160,000 clones, with about nine tenths seen just once and 2% to 2.5% held by the top ten. Sequenced material: peripheral blood, taken on day 0 of AZD1222 vaccination. These receptors were taken from an adult in good health.

The J gene is TRBJ1-4, the V gene TRBV5-1; D uncertain. Germline values: CDR1 SGHRS, CDR2 YFSETQ. V lost 0 bases and J lost 8, with 5 bases in between. This CDR3 spans 12 amino acids. CDR3 sequence reads: CASSLAGEKLFF. CDR3 coding DNA: TGCGCCAGCAGCTTGGCCGGGGAAAAACTGTTTTTT.

J is TRBJ1-2 and V is TRBV7-2; 9 nucleotides agree with TRBD1. Germline assignment: CDR1 SGHTA and CDR2 FQGNSA. J gave up 8 bases and V 5 bases, and 12 bases lay outside the gene matches. This CDR3 comprises 15 residues. CDR3 bases: TGTGCCAGCAGCCCACGGGACAGGGAAGTGGAAGGCTACACCTTC. Its translation is CASSPRDREVEGYTF.

The gene calls are TRBV30 and TRBJ2-2; D is possibly TRBD2 (6 bases). V lost 5 bases and J lost 3, with 19 bases in between. Germline V gene sequence: CDR1 GTSNPN, CDR2 SVGIG (reference sequence). CDR3 length equals 16 residues. The CDR3, as DNA: TGTGCCTGGGCTGTCGGGGGATTGAGAGACACCGGGGAGCTGTTTTTT. It specifies CAWAVGGLRDTGELFF.

This rearrangement joins TRBV19 to TRBJ1-5; no reliable D call. In germline, CDR1 is LNHDA, CDR2 SQIVND (reference sequence). The germline V and J ends were trimmed by 5 bases and 2 bases, with 13 bases remaining between them. The CDR3 sequence is 15 residues long. The DNA for the CDR3 is TGTGCCAGTAGTGAGGTGGGAGGTGGCAATCAGCCCCAGCATTTT. Translated: CASSEVGGGNQPQHF.

CDR3 amino acids: CASSPRTSGPSSTDTQYF. Here the CDR3 DNA reads TGTGCCAGCAGTCCCCGGACTAGCGGGCCTTCTAGCACAGATACGCAGTATTTT. The chain joins TRBV27 to TRBJ2-3, with TRBD2 identical over 11 bases. This CDR3 comprises 18 residues. With V trimmed by 5 bases and J by 0 bases, 10 bases remained unmatched. Germline V gene sequence: CDR1 MNHEY, CDR2 SMNVEV (reference sequence).

The V call is TRBV3-1 (or the pseudogene TRBV3-2), the J call TRBJ2-2, with 8 bases fitting TRBD2. The CDR3 is made up of 18 amino acids. Germline V CDR1 and CDR2: LGHDT, YNNKEL (reference sequence). Losses at the gene ends were 1 base for V and 0 bases for J; bases not matched to a gene: 7. The chain's CDR3 is CASSQVWVAGSNTGELFF. In DNA, the CDR3 is TGTGCCAGCAGCCAAGTTTGGGTAGCGGGATCGAACACCGGGGAGCTGTTTTTT.

This chain connects TRBV27 to TRBJ1-1, with D possibly matching TRBD1 (6 bases). Germline V lookup: CDR1 MNHEY, CDR2 SMNVEV (reference sequence). CDR3 length: 18 amino acids. The V and J ends lost 7 bases and 6 bases respectively, with 30 bases between them. This CDR3 reads CASIRNGPPRGPSSEAFF. The DNA for the CDR3 is TGTGCCAGCATAAGAAATGGGCCGCCACGGGGGCCCAGTTCTGAAGCTTTCTTT.

The CDR3 DNA sequence: TGCAGCGTTGTAGCGGGAGGAGAGACCCAGTACTTC. Translation: CSVVAGGETQYF. V usage is TRBV29-1 and J usage is TRBJ2-5; 10 positions match TRBD2. Germline V CDR1 and CDR2: SQVTM, ANQGSEA. The V segment lost 4 bases and the J segment 4 bases; nucleotides outside the gene matches: 0. The CDR3 has 12 amino acids.